Listed here are 23 T cell receptor beta chains from one sample, sequenced in a study. MiXCR was run by TCRdb on the 5' RACE reads, yielding one entry per CDR3 protein. The sample lists 55,000 to 70,000 distinct CDR3 sequences; 28% were seen once. Sample: tumor-infiltrating memory CD4+ T cells sorted from the breast tumor. The subset is: memory CD4+ T cells, CD4+CD45RO+CD25-. The receptors stem from a female donor with breast cancer.

The chain combines TRBV6-2 or TRBV6-3 with TRBJ2-4; the match to TRBD2 covers 9 bases. J lost 6 bases, V lost 4 bases, and 4 bases had no gene match. The CDR3 has 14 residues. Germline CDR1 MNHEY, CDR2 SVGEGT. DNA for the CDR3: TGTGCCAGCAGTTCCCGGACTAGCGCAAACATTCAGTACTTC. Translated: CASSSRTSANIQYF.

This clonotype was found a few times. The chain combines TRBV7-9 with TRBJ2-1; 12 bases match TRBD2. The CDR3 consists of 18 residues. The germline V gene encodes CDR1 SEHNR and CDR2 FQNEAQ (reference sequence). J was trimmed by 4 bases and V by 5 bases; bases with no gene match: 12. CDR3 bases: TGTGCCAGCAGCGGAGTGGCGCTAGCGGGGGGGCGTTACAATGAGCAGTTCTTC. It codes for CASSGVALAGGRYNEQFF.

This clonotype was counted ten times or more. The chain uses TRBV20-1 and TRBJ2-1; weak D call: TRBD1 (6 bases). Germline V lookup: CDR1 DFQATT, CDR2 SNEGSKA (reference sequence). The CDR3 has 12 amino acids. V lost 6 bases, J lost 5 bases, and 11 bases lay in between. This CDR3 is CSAQGTNNEQFF. Written as DNA, the CDR3 is TGCAGTGCCCAAGGGACAAACAATGAGCAGTTCTTC.

This clonotype was detected a few times. The chain couples TRBV7-9 to TRBJ1-3; D possibly corresponds to TRBD1 (6 bases). Trimming removed 5 bases from V and 4 bases from J, with 18 bases in between. CDR3 length: 16 amino acids. Germline loops: CDR1 SEHNR, CDR2 FQNEAQ (reference sequence). CDR3 residues: CASSPRGSVLGNTIYF. In DNA form, the CDR3 reads TGTGCCAGCAGCCCGAGGGGGTCCGTTCTCGGAAACACCATATATTTT.

This clonotype was seen repeatedly, ten times or more. The rearrangement uses TRBV9 and TRBJ1-1; D not resolved. The CDR3 spans 13 residues. The germline gives CDR1 SGDLS, CDR2 YYNGEE. V gave up 0 bases and J gave up 10 bases, with 13 bases separating them. The CDR3 sequence is CASSVGMEAVAFF. The CDR3, as DNA: TGTGCCAGCAGCGTAGGGATGGAGGCCGTAGCTTTCTTT.

CDR3 in amino acids: CSASDGFGMGYYEQYF. The CDR3 DNA follows: TGCAGTGCTAGCGATGGGTTCGGGATGGGGTACTACGAGCAGTACTTC. This chain links TRBV20-1 with TRBJ2-7; possible D gene TRBD2, 5 bases. Germline CDR1 DFQATT, CDR2 SNEGSKA (reference sequence). The CDR3 contains 16 residues. Trimming left V 3 bases short and J 3 bases short, with 21 bases between.

The chain links TRBV7-9 to TRBJ2-7, with D hard to call. Germline CDR1 reads SEHNR; CDR2 reads FQNEAQ (reference sequence). V lost 1 base and J 7 bases, leaving 11 bases between the germline ends. The CDR3 spans 13 residues. As DNA, the CDR3 is TGTGCCAGCAGCTTAGGTCGCGCGACAGAGCAGTACTTC. Its protein is CASSLGRATEQYF. The full variable domain, rest sourced from reference TRBV7-9 and TRBJ2-7, is DTGVSQNPRHKITKRGQNVTFRCDPISEHNRLYWYRQTLGQGPEFLTYFQNEAQLEKSRLLSDRFSAERPKGSFSTLEIQRTEQGDSAMYLCASSLGRATEQYFGPGTRLTVT.

The chain has TRBV12-3 or TRBV12-4 and TRBJ1-4; unclear D gene. This CDR3 spans 14 amino acids. The V end was cut by 5 bases, the J end by 10 bases, with 17 bases between. CDR3 sequence reads: CASSDPGPSGKLFF. The CDR3 DNA follows: TGTGCCAGCAGTGACCCAGGACCTAGTGGAAAACTGTTTTTT.

The chain is built from TRBV5-1 and TRBJ2-7, with 8 bases lining up with TRBD2. The CDR3 has 14 amino acids. With V trimmed by 0 bases and J by 3 bases, 2 bases remained unmatched. Looked up from germline, CDR1 is SGHRS and CDR2 is YFSETQ. CDR3 nucleotide sequence: TGCGCCAGCAGCTTGGGCGGGGGGAGCTACGAGCAGTACTTC. It specifies CASSLGGGSYEQYF. Full variable domain (missing parts from reference TRBV5-1 and TRBJ2-7): KAGVTQTPRYLIKTRGQQVTLSCSPISGHRSVSWYQQTPGQGLQFLFEYFSETQRNKGNFPGRFSGRQFSNSRSEMNVSTLELGDSALYLCASSLGGGSYEQYFGPGTRLTVT.

The chain combines TRBV5-1 with TRBJ2-7, with TRBD1 matching over 7 bases. Germline loops: CDR1 SGHRS, CDR2 YFSETQ. The J segment lost 0 bases and the V segment lost 0 bases, leaving 3 bases of the junction unmatched. CDR3 length: 15 amino acids. The CDR3 region has the DNA TGCGCCAGCAGCTTGGTGGCAGGGGGCTCCTACGAGCAGTACTTC. Translated, it gives CASSLVAGGSYEQYF. The complete variable domain, with remaining parts taken from reference TRBV5-1 and TRBJ2-7, reads KAGVTQTPRYLIKTRGQQVTLSCSPISGHRSVSWYQQTPGQGLQFLFEYFSETQRNKGNFPGRFSGRQFSNSRSEMNVSTLELGDSALYLCASSLVAGGSYEQYFGPGTRLTVT.

This clonotype appeared a single time. This sequence may be a read error, since a much larger clone differs from it by one base. V and J are TRBV5-1 and TRBJ2-1; D is undetermined. The CDR3 runs to 15 residues. The germline CDR1 and CDR2 sequences are SGHRS and YFSETQ. The CDR3 nucleotides read TGCGCCAGCAGCTTGGAGGTGCGAATCTACAATGAGCAGCTCTTC. Its protein is CASSLEVRIYNEQLF.

This clonotype came up many times. The chain links TRBV20-1 to TRBJ2-1; weak D call: TRBD1 (6 bases). Germline V CDR1 and CDR2: DFQATT, SNEGSKA (reference sequence). The V end lost 8 bases, the J end lost 6 bases, and 26 bases lay between the germline ends. The CDR3 contains 16 residues. As DNA, the CDR3 is TGCAGTCTTCAGCCTCCTCCGGGACATGGGATCAATGAGCAGTTCTTC. Translated: CSLQPPPGHGINEQFF.

This clonotype was seen a handful of times. The gene calls are TRBV4-3 and TRBJ1-2; 8 bases align to TRBD1. J gave up 6 bases and V 4 bases, and 4 bases lay outside the gene matches. The CDR3 is 13 residues long. The V gene's germline CDR1 is LGHNA and CDR2 YSLEER. Written as DNA, the CDR3 is TGCGCCAGCAGCCGCGGACAGGGACATGGCTACACCTTC. Its translation: CASSRGQGHGYTF.

The V and J genes are TRBV27 and TRBJ2-7, with 7 bases lining up with TRBD2. Germline CDR1 reads MNHEY; CDR2 reads SMNVEV (reference sequence). CDR3 length: 15 residues. V dropped 2 bases and J dropped 3; count of bases not matched to a gene: 7. Here the CDR3 reads CASSLGMGGIYEQYF. CDR3 sequence (DNA): TGTGCCAGCAGTTTAGGTATGGGGGGGATCTACGAGCAGTACTTC.

The rearrangement uses TRBV7-2 and TRBJ1-4; TRBD1 matches at 7 bases. The CDR3 is 16 residues long. Germline V lookup: CDR1 SGHTA, CDR2 FQGNSA. J lost 5 bases, V lost 5 bases, and 11 bases had no gene match. The CDR3 sequence is CASSLRWTGENEKLFF. As DNA, the CDR3 is TGTGCCAGCAGCCTCCGGTGGACAGGCGAGAATGAAAAACTGTTTTTT. The complete variable domain, with remaining parts taken from reference TRBV7-2 and TRBJ1-4, reads GAGVSQSPSNKVTEKGKDVELRCDPISGHTALYWYRQSLGQGLEFLIYFQGNSAPDKSGLPSDRFSAERTGGSVSTLTIQRTQQEDSAVYLCASSLRWTGENEKLFFGSGTQLSVL.

The J gene is TRBJ2-3, the V gene TRBV5-1; no clear D gene. Germline-derived CDR1 and CDR2 are SGHRS and YFSETQ. V dropped 4 bases and J dropped 0 bases, with 9 bases sitting between them. CDR3 length: 14 amino acids. This chain's CDR3 is CASSALVSTDTQYF. CDR3 sequence (DNA): TGCGCCAGCAGCGCCCTGGTGAGCACAGATACGCAGTATTTT. Variable domain in full (rest from reference TRBV5-1 and TRBJ2-3): KAGVTQTPRYLIKTRGQQVTLSCSPISGHRSVSWYQQTPGQGLQFLFEYFSETQRNKGNFPGRFSGRQFSNSRSEMNVSTLELGDSALYLCASSALVSTDTQYFGPGTRLTVL.

This chain links TRBV9 with TRBJ2-1, with TRBD2 identical over 8 bases. Germline V gene data show CDR1 as SGDLS and CDR2 as YYNGEE. This CDR3 has 14 residues. Unmatched junction bases numbered 8, after V lost 6 bases and J lost 6 bases. For the CDR3, the DNA is TGTGCCAGCACTGAGCGGGAGTTCAGCAATGAGCAGTTCTTC. Amino acid sequence: CASTEREFSNEQFF. The full variable domain, with the rest looked up from reference TRBV9 and TRBJ2-1, is DSGVTQTPKHLITATGQRVTLRCSPRSGDLSVYWYQQSLDQGLQFLIQYYNGEERAKGNILERFSAQQFPDLHSELNLSSLELGDSALYFCASTEREFSNEQFFGPGTRLTVL.

On this clonotype: The conserved final phenylalanine or tryptophan is absent from the CDR3, which likely points to a read error. The chain has TRBV5-3 and TRBJ1-5, with 9 bases that match TRBD1. TRBV5-3 is noted as an ORF with a role that remains uncertain. The ends lost 5 bases at V and 1 base at J; junction bases unmatched: 13. This CDR3 contains 18 residues. The CDR3 is CARRHGQGRAHSNQPQHL. The CDR3 DNA follows: TGTGCCAGAAGACACGGACAGGGGCGTGCTCACAGCAATCAGCCCCAGCATCTT.

In this sample, this clonotype turned up a few times. The chain has TRBV6-2 or TRBV6-3 and TRBJ2-7; a weak D match, TRBD2 (5 bases). The CDR3 consists of 14 residues. The germline CDR1 and CDR2 sequences are MNHEY and SVGEGT. V shed 7 bases and J shed 2 bases, with 15 bases lying between them. The chain's CDR3 is CASTNREGAYEQYF. In DNA, the CDR3 is TGTGCCAGCACCAACCGAGAGGGTGCCTACGAGCAGTACTTC.

The J gene is TRBJ1-1, the V gene TRBV13; D might be TRBD1 (6 bases). This CDR3 is 15 amino acids long. V lost 5 bases and J 1 base, leaving 14 bases between the germline ends. The germline gives CDR1 PRHDT, CDR2 FYEKMQ (reference sequence). CDR3 protein: CASSLRGQRNTEAFF. The DNA of the CDR3 is TGTGCCAGCAGCCTAAGAGGACAGCGGAACACTGAAGCTTTCTTT. Full variable domain (remainder filled in from reference TRBV13 and TRBJ1-1): AAGVIQSPRHLIKEKRETATLKCYPIPRHDTVYWYQQGPGQDPQFLISFYEKMQSDKGSIPDRFSAQQFSDYHSELNMSSLELGDSALYFCASSLRGQRNTEAFFGQGTRLTVV.

The chain uses TRBV6-1 and TRBJ1-5; tentative D call: TRBD1 (5 bases). Germline V lookup: CDR1 MNHNS, CDR2 SASEGT. Trimming removed 3 bases from V and 4 bases from J, with 10 bases in between. CDR3 length equals 14 residues. The CDR3 protein is CASSEPGGNQPQHF. CDR3 DNA: TGTGCCAGCAGTGAGCCCGGGGGGAATCAGCCCCAGCATTTT.

This clonotype turned up a few times. The genes are TRBV6-5 and TRBJ2-6; D perhaps matches TRBD1 (5 bases). V was shortened by 0 bases and J by 2 bases, with 8 bases between the two germline ends. CDR1 is MNHEY, CDR2 SVGAGI, per germline. The length of the CDR3 is 16 residues. This CDR3 reads CASSYSQGAGANVLTF. The CDR3 bases are TGTGCCAGCAGTTACTCCCAAGGGGCTGGGGCCAACGTCCTGACTTTC.

This clonotype is classed as medium-sized (0.01 to 0.1%). The chain employs TRBV5-1 and TRBJ2-3; no definite D call. This CDR3 spans 13 amino acids. The germline CDR1 and CDR2 sequences are SGHRS and YFSETQ. Trimming pared 4 bases from V and 0 bases from J, leaving 6 bases between. In DNA form, the CDR3 reads TGCGCCAGCAGCATTAGTAGCACAGATACGCAGTATTTT. It specifies CASSISSTDTQYF.